Sequencing of this T cell receptor (beta chain) was carried out in a study of shared clonotypes between healthy human individuals. Overall study findings and caveats: In general, naive subsets displayed greater estimated richness than memory subsets did.

CDR1 SEHNR and CDR2 FQNEAQ come from the germline V gene (reference sequence). The length of the CDR3 is 16 residues. V was clipped by 8 bases and J by 0 bases, with 14 bases between them. A word on this clone: What it recognizes is unknown.

For each subset, genomic DNA was distributed in equal portions over several immunoSEQ plates. This table comes from immunoSEQ multiplex PCR, and its TCRdb copy is limited to in-frame clones, with some not included. The sample yields some 680,000 clones, 55% to 85% seen once. The rearrangement uses TRBV7-9 and TRBJ2-6; a possible D gene is TRBD2 (6 bases). The sequenced material came from memory CD4+ T cells sorted from blood. Subset: CD45RA-negative fraction. This clonotype originated in a woman aged 25 to 39 in good health. The CDR3 loop is CASGDLLSSGANVLTF. CDR3 sequence (DNA): TGTGCCAGCGGGGACTTACTAAGCTCTGGGGCCAACGTCCTGACTTTC.